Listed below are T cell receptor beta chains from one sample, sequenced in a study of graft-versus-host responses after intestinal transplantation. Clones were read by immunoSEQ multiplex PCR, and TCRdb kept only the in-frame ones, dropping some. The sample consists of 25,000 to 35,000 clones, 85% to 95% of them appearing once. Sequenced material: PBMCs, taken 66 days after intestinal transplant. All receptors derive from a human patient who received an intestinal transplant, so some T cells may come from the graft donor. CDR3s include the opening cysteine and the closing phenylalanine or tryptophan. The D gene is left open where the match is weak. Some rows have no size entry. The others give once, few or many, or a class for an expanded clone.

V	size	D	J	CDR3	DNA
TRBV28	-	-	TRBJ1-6	CASRRRGSPLHF	TGTGCCAGCCGTCGACGGGGTTCACCCCTCCACTTT
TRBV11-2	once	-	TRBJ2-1	CASSYPGIYNEQFF	TGTGCCAGCAGCTACCCCGGGATCTACAATGAGCAGTTCTTC
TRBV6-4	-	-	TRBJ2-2	CASSDSRGTDTGELFF	TGTGCCAGCAGTGACTCCAGGGGAACGGACACCGGGGAGCTGTTTTTT
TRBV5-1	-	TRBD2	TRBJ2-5	CASSRLAGRETQYF	TGCGCCAGCAGCCGACTAGCGGGGAGGGAGACCCAGTACTTC
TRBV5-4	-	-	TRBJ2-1	CASSLALADEQFF	TGTGCCAGCAGCTTGGCTTTAGCCGATGAGCAGTTCTTC
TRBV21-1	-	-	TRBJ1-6	CASSRDPGNSPLHF	TGTGCCAGCAGCAGGGACCCGGGGAATTCACCCCTCCACTTT
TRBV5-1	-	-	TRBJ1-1	CASSLDWGSEAFF	TGCGCCAGCAGCTTGGACTGGGGTTCCGAAGCTTTCTTT
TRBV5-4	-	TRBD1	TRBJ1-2	CASSFVQGSLFYGYTF	TGTGCCAGCAGCTTTGTACAGGGGTCCCTATTCTATGGCTACACCTTC
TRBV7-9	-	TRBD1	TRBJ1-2	CASSLDRVDGYTF	TGTGCCAGCAGCCTGGACAGGGTGGATGGCTACACCTTC
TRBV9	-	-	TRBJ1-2	CASSVGQKANYGYTF	TGTGCCAGCAGCGTAGGACAGAAAGCTAACTATGGCTACACCTTC
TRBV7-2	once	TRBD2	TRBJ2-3	CASSGRTSGGPTDTQYF	TGTGCCAGCAGCGGTAGAACTAGCGGGGGCCCCACAGATACGCAGTATTTT
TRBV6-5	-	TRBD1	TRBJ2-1	CASSSPGTGYEQFF	TGTGCCAGCAGTTCTCCCGGGACAGGCTATGAGCAGTTCTTC
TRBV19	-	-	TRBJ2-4	CASKDGSTQYF	TGTGCCAGCAAGGACGGGAGCACTCAGTACTTC
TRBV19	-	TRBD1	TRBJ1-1	CASSIDLTGENTEAFF	TGTGCCAGTAGTATAGACCTGACAGGGGAGAACACTGAAGCTTTCTTT
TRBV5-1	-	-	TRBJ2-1	CASSFVGPGDNEQFF	TGCGCCAGCAGCTTCGTGGGGCCAGGAGACAATGAGCAGTTCTTC
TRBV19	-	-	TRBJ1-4	CASSIWAGSEKLFF	TGTGCCAGTAGTATCTGGGCAGGGTCAGAAAAACTGTTTTTT
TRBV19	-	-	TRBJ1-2	CASSIDLTAANYGYTF	TGTGCCAGTAGTATAGATCTCACAGCGGCTAACTATGGCTACACCTTC
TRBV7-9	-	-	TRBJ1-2	CASSLPGPGYTF	TGTGCCAGCAGCTTACCCGGGCCTGGCTACACCTTC
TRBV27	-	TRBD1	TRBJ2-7	CASSLSLGTVSYEQYF	TGTGCCAGCAGTTTGTCGCTTGGGACAGTGTCCTACGAGCAGTACTTC
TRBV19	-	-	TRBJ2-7	CASTSGLNEQYF	TGTGCCAGTACCAGCGGTCTTAACGAGCAGTACTTC
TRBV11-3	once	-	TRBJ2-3	CASSLLSGGDTQYF	TGTGCCAGCAGCTTACTCTCTGGGGGAGATACGCAGTATTTT
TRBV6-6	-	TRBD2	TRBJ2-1	CASSYHPSGSDDEQFF	TGTGCCAGCAGTTACCATCCTAGCGGGAGTGACGATGAGCAGTTCTTC
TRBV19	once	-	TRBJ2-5	CASSILSVGQRNQETQYF	TGTGCCAGTAGTATTCTCTCCGTCGGACAGCGAAACCAAGAGACCCAGTACTTC
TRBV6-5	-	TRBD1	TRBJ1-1	CASGDRGRRNTEAFF	TGTGCCAGCGGGGACAGGGGGCGAAGAAACACTGAAGCTTTCTTT
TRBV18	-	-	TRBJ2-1	CASSPPDSYNEQFF	TGTGCCAGCTCACCACCCGACTCCTACAATGAGCAGTTCTTC
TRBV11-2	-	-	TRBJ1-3	CASRPGDFSGNTIYF	TGTGCCAGCAGACCAGGGGATTTCTCTGGAAACACCATATATTTT
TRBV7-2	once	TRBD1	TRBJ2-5	CASRGQGSAYQETQYF	TGTGCCAGCAGGGGACAGGGTAGCGCCTACCAAGAGACCCAGTACTTC
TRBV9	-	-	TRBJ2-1	CASKSRNEQFF	TGTGCCAGCAAATCTAGGAATGAGCAGTTCTTC
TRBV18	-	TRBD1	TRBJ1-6	CASSDRGYNSPLHF	TGTGCCAGCTCAGACAGGGGCTATAATTCACCCCTCCACTTT
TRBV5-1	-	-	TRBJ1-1	CASSLGGLSATEAFF	TGCGCCAGCAGCTTGGGGGGCCTCAGCGCCACTGAAGCTTTCTTT
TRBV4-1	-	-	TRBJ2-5	CASSQEYRVGETQYF	TGCGCCAGCAGCCAAGAATACAGGGTGGGAGAGACCCAGTACTTC
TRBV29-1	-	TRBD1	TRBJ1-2	CSVETGGHGYGYTF	TGCAGCGTTGAAACAGGGGGCCACGGCTATGGCTACACCTTC
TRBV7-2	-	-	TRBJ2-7	CASSLAGAYEQYF	TGTGCCAGCAGCTTAGCGGGGGCCTACGAGCAGTACTTC
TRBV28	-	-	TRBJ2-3	CASSLFGARGADTQYF	TGTGCCAGCAGTTTATTTGGGGCCAGGGGCGCAGATACGCAGTATTTT
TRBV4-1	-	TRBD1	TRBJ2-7	CASSLRTGLYEQYF	TGCGCCAGCAGCCTAAGGACAGGGCTGTACGAGCAGTACTTC
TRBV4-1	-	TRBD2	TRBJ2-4	CASSQFSGRPQNIQYF	TGCGCCAGCAGCCAATTTAGCGGGAGACCCCAAAACATTCAGTACTTC
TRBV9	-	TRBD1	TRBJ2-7	CASSVGQDRDEQYF	TGTGCCAGCAGCGTAGGTCAGGACAGGGACGAGCAGTACTTC
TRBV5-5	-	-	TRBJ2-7	CASSRVAPYEQYF	TGTGCCAGCAGCCGCGTCGCTCCCTACGAGCAGTACTTC
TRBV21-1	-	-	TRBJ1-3	CASSGDSRGSGNTIYF	TGTGCCAGCAGTGGGGATTCCAGGGGGAGTGGAAACACCATATATTTT
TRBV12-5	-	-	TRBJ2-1	CASGFDIYNEQFF	TGTGCTAGTGGCTTCGATATCTACAATGAGCAGTTCTTC
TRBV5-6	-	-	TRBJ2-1	CASSLARGSDSHNEQFF	TGTGCCAGCAGCTTGGCCAGGGGTAGCGACTCCCACAATGAGCAGTTCTTC
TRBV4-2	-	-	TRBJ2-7	CASSQETGWADEQYF	TGTGCCAGCAGCCAAGAGACGGGGTGGGCCGACGAGCAGTACTTC
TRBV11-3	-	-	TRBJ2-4	CASSPEQGSVNIQYF	TGTGCCAGCAGCCCAGAACAGGGTTCGGTAAACATTCAGTACTTC
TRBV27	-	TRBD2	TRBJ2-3	CASSFSGLVADTQYF	TGTGCCAGCAGTTTCTCGGGACTAGTCGCAGATACGCAGTATTTT
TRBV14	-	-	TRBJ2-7	CASSQSSGGGYEQYF	TGTGCCAGCAGCCAATCTAGCGGAGGGGGGTACGAGCAGTACTTC